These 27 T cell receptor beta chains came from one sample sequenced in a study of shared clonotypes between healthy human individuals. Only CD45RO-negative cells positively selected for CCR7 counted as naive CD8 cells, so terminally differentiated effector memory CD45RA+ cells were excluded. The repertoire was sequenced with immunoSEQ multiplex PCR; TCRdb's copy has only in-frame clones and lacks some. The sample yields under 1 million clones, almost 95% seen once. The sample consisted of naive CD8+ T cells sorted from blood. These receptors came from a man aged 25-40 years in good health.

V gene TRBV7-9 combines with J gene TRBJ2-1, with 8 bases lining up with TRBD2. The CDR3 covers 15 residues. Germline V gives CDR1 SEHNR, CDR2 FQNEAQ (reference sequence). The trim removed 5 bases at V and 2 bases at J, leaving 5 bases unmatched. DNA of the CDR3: TGTGCCAGCAGCCCAAGCGGGAGTCCCTACAATGAGCAGTTCTTC. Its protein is CASSPSGSPYNEQFF. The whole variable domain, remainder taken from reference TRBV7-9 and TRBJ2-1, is DTGVSQNPRHKITKRGQNVTFRCDPISEHNRLYWYRQTLGQGPEFLTYFQNEAQLEKSRLLSDRFSAERPKGSFSTLEIQRTEQGDSAMYLCASSPSGSPYNEQFFGPGTRLTVL.

The CDR3 DNA reads TGCGCCAGCAGCGGGTACGCCGATGGGGGGCGCTACGAGCAGTACTTC. Amino acid sequence: CASSGYADGGRYEQYF. This chain links TRBV5-1 with TRBJ2-7; D possibly matches TRBD1 or TRBD2 (6 bases each). The CDR3 has 16 amino acids. V lost 4 bases and J 3 bases, leaving 20 bases between the germline ends. Per germline, CDR1 SGHRS and CDR2 YFSETQ.

The CDR3 loop is CASSQDIGGPEAFF. As DNA, the CDR3 is TGCGCCAGCAGCCAAGATATAGGGGGCCCTGAAGCTTTCTTT. The V call is TRBV4-1, the J call TRBJ1-1, with 7 bases fitting TRBD1. V was pared by 0 bases and J by 6 bases, with 4 bases of the junction left unmatched. The CDR3 spans 14 residues. Germline-derived CDR1 and CDR2 are MGHRA and YSYEKL.

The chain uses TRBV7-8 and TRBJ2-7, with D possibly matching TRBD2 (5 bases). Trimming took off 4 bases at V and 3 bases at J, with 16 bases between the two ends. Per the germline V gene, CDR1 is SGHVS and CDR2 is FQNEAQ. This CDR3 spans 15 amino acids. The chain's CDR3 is CASSSVGRADYEQYF. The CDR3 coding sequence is TGTGCCAGCAGCTCCGTAGGGCGGGCAGACTACGAGCAGTACTTC.

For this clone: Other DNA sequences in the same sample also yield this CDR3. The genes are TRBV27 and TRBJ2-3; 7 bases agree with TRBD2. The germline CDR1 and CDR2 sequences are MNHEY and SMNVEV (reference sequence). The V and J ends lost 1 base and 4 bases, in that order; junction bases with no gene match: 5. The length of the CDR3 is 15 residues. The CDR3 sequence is CASSLLRERADTQYF. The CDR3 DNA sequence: TGTGCCAGCAGTTTATTGCGGGAGAGGGCAGATACGCAGTATTTT.

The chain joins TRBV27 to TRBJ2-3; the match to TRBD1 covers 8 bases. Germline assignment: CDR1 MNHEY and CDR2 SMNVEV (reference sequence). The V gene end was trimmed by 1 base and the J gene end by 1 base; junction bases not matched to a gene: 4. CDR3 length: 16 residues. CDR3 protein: CASSLFGRGRTDTQYF. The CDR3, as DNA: TGTGCCAGCAGTTTATTCGGCAGGGGGCGCACAGATACGCAGTATTTT.

The CDR3 DNA follows: TGTGCCTGGAGGGACCACTACAATGAGCAGTTCTTC. This codes for CAWRDHYNEQFF. This chain joins TRBV30 and TRBJ2-1; D unclear. V lost 3 bases and J lost 3, with 6 bases in between. The CDR3 is 12 residues long. Germline V gene sequence: CDR1 GTSNPN, CDR2 SVGIG (reference sequence).

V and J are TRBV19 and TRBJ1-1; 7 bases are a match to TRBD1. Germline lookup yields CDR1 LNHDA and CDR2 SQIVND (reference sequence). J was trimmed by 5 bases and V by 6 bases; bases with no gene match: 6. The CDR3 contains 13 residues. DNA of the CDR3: TGTGCCAGTAGCGCACAGGGGTGGACTGAAGCTTTCTTT. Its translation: CASSAQGWTEAFF.

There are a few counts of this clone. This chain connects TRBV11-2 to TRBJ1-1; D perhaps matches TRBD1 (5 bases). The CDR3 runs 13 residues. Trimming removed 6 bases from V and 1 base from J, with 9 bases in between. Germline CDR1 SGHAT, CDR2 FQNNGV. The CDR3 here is CASRHGGNTEAFF. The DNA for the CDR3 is TGTGCCAGCAGACACGGGGGGAACACTGAAGCTTTCTTT.

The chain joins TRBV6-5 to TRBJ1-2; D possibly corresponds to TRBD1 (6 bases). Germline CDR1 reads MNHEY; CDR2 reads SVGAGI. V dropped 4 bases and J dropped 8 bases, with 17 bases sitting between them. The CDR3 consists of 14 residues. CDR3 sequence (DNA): TGTGCCAGCAGTTTAGGGGGGGACGGGAGAGGCTACACCTTC. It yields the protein CASSLGGDGRGYTF.

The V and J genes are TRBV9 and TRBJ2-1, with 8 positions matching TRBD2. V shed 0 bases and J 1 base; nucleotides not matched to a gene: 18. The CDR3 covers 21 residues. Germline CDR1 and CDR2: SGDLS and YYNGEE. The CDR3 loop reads CASSVALGRDRGGASYNEQFF. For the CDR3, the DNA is TGTGCCAGCAGCGTAGCCCTCGGGAGGGACCGGGGCGGGGCATCCTACAATGAGCAGTTCTTC.

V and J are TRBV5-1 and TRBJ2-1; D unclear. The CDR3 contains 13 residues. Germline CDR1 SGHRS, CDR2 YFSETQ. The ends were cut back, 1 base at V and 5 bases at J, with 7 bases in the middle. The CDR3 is CASSLRLDNEQFF. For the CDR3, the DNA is TGCGCCAGCAGCTTGAGACTTGACAATGAGCAGTTCTTC.

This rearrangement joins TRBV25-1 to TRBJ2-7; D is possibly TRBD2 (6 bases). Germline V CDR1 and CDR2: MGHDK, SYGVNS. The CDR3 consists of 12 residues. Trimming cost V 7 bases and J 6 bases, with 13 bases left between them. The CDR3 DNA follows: TGTGCCAGCACCCCCCAGGGAGGCGAGCAGTACTTC. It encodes CASTPQGGEQYF.

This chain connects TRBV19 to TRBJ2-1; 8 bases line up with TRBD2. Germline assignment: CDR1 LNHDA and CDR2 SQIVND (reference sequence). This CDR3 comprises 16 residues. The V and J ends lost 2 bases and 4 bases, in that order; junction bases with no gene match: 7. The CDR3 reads CASSISPSGLYNEQFF. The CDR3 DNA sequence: TGTGCCAGTAGTATATCCCCTAGCGGGTTATACAATGAGCAGTTCTTC.

Here the CDR3 reads CASSYRYNEQFF. Here the CDR3 DNA reads TGTGCCAGTAGTTATCGGTACAATGAGCAGTTCTTC. The chain employs TRBV19 and TRBJ2-1; D remains unclear. Germline V gene sequence: CDR1 LNHDA, CDR2 SQIVND (reference sequence). The germline V and J ends were trimmed by 5 bases and 4 bases, with 6 bases remaining between them. This CDR3 spans 12 amino acids.

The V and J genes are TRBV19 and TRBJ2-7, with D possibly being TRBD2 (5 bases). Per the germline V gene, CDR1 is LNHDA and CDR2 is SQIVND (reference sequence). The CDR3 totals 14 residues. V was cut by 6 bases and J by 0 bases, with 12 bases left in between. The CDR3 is CASSPLASSYEQYF. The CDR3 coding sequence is TGTGCCAGTAGCCCGCTAGCAAGCTCCTACGAGCAGTACTTC.

The CDR3 loop reads CASSLVGTGQETQYF. CDR3 bases: TGTGCCAGCAGCCTGGTGGGGACAGGGCAAGAGACCCAGTACTTC. The rearrangement links TRBV28 to TRBJ2-5; TRBD1 agrees at 9 bases. V lost 6 bases and J lost 2; bases outside the gene matches: 7. Germline V gene sequence: CDR1 MDHEN, CDR2 SYDVKM. There are 15 residues in the CDR3.

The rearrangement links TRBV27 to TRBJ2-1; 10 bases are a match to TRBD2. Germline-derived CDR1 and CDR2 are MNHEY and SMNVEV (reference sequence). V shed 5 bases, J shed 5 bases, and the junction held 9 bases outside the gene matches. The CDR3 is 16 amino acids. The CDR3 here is CASSPPASGSDNEQFF. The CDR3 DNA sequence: TGTGCCAGCAGTCCACCCGCTAGCGGGAGCGACAATGAGCAGTTCTTC.

The chain's CDR3 is CASSIPLRDSSYEQYF. Written as DNA, the CDR3 is TGTGCCAGCAGCATCCCACTCCGGGACAGCTCCTACGAGCAGTACTTC. V usage is TRBV5-6 and J usage is TRBJ2-7; TRBD1 matches at 7 bases. This CDR3 contains 16 residues. Germline V gene sequence: CDR1 SGHDT, CDR2 YYEEEE. J gave up 0 bases and V 4 bases, and 10 bases lay outside the gene matches.

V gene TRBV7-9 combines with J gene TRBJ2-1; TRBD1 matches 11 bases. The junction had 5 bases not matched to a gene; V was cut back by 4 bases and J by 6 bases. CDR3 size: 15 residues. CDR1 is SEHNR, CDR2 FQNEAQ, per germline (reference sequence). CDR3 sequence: CASSSLGTGGNEQFF. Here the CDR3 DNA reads TGTGCCAGCAGCTCCCTCGGGACAGGGGGCAATGAGCAGTTCTTC.

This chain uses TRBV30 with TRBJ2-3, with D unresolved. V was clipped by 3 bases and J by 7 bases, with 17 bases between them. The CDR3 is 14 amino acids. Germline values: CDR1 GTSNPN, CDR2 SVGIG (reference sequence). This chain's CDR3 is CAWRARSLRYTQYF. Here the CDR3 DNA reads TGTGCCTGGAGGGCTAGAAGCTTGCGTTATACGCAGTATTTT. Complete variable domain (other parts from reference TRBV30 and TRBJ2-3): SQTIHQWPATLVQPVGSPLSLECTVEGTSNPNLYWYRQAAGRGLQLLFYSVGIGQISSEVPQNLSASRPQDRQFILSSKKLLLSDSGFYLCAWRARSLRYTQYFGPGTRLTVL.

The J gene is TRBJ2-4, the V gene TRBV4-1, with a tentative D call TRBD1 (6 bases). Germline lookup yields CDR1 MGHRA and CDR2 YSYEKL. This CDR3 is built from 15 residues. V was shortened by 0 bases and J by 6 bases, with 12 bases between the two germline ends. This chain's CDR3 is CASSQDGGRVNIQYF. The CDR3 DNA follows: TGCGCCAGCAGCCAAGATGGGGGCAGGGTAAACATTCAGTACTTC.

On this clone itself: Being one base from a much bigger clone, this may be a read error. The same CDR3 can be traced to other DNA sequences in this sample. CDR3 sequence: CASSFGETQYF. The DNA of the CDR3 is TGTGCCAGCAGTTTTGGAGAGACCCAGTACTTC. J is TRBJ2-5 and V is TRBV28; D uncertain. The CDR3 is 11 amino acids. Trimming left V 3 bases short and J 4 bases short, with 3 bases between. CDR1 and CDR2 (germline): MDHEN, SYDVKM.

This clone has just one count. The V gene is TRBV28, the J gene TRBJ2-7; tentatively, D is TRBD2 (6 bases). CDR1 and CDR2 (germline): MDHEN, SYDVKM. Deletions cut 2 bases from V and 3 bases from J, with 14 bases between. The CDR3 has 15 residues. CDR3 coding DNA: TGTGCCAGCAGTTTAACCGGGGAGCGGGTCTACGAGCAGTACTTC. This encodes CASSLTGERVYEQYF.

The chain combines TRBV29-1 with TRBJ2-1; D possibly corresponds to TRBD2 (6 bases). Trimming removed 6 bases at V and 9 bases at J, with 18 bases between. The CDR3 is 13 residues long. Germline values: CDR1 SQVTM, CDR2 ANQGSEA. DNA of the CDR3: TGCAGCGTGGGGGGACGGACAACAGGTGAGCAGTTCTTC. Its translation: CSVGGRTTGEQFF.

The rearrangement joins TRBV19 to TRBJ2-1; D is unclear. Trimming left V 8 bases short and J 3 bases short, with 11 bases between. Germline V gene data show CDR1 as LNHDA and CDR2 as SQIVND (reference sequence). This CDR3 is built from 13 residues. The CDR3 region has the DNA TGTGCCAGTGCTCGGTCAGTCTACAATGAGCAGTTCTTC. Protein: CASARSVYNEQFF.

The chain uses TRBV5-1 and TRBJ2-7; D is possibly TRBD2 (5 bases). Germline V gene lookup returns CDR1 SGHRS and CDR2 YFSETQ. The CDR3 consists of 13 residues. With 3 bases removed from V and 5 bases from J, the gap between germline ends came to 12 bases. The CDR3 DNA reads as TGCGCCAGCAGCTCTCCCCCCGGGGACGAGCAGTACTTC. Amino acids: CASSSPPGDEQYF.